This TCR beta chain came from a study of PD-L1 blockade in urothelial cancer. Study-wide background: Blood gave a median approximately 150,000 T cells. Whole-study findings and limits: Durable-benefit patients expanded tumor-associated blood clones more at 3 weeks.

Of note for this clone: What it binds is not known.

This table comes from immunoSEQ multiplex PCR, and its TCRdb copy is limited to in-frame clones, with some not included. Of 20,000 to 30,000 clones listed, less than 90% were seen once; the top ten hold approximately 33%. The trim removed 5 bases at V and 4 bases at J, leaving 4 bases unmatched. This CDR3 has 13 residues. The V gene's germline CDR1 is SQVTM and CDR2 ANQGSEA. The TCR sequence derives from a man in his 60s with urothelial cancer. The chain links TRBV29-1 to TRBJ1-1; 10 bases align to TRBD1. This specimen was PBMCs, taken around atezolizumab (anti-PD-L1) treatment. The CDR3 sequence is CSVPDRGSTEAFF. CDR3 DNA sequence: TGCAGCGTTCCGGACAGGGGGTCCACTGAAGCTTTCTTT.